The rows below give T cell receptor beta chains drawn from one sample of a study of T cell repertoires in cytomegalovirus infection. TCRdb re-called the reads through MiXCR, storing one row per CDR3 protein. This sample carries around 89,000 distinct CDR3 sequences, approximately 30% of them seen once, and the ten largest clones take about three quarters. Their antigen targets remain unknown. Sequenced material: CD8+ T cells from cultured PBMCs, taken from culture after CMV antigen stimulation. The receptor source for this set is a human donor in good health (CMV status not recorded). Some clones in this sample may be carry-over from other donors' samples. CDR3s include the opening cysteine and the closing phenylalanine or tryptophan. Each record gives: J gene, D gene, V gene, clone size, CDR3 protein, CDR3 DNA. The D gene is left open where the match is weak. Size is omitted from some rows. Given values are once, few, many or a class for expanded clones.

J gene: TRBJ2-7
D gene: -
V gene: TRBV4-2
clone size: -
CDR3 protein: CASSQDSGVNYEQYF
CDR3 DNA: TGTGCCAGCAGCCAAGATTCGGGGGTCAACTACGAGCAGTACTTC

J gene: TRBJ2-5
D gene: TRBD1
V gene: TRBV6-5
clone size: -
CDR3 protein: CASSYGGRGREETQYF
CDR3 DNA: TGTGCCAGCAGTTACGGAGGAAGGGGGCGAGAAGAGACCCAGTACTTC

J gene: TRBJ1-1
D gene: -
V gene: TRBV7-2
clone size: few
CDR3 protein: CASSLEIMNTEAFF
CDR3 DNA: TGTGCCAGCAGCTTAGAAATCATGAACACTGAAGCTTTCTTT

J gene: TRBJ1-5
D gene: -
V gene: TRBV7-2
clone size: many
CDR3 protein: CASSSDGSSNQPQHF
CDR3 DNA: TGTGCCAGCAGCTCCGACGGGAGTAGCAATCAGCCCCAGCATTTT

J gene: TRBJ2-7
D gene: TRBD1
V gene: TRBV5-6
clone size: -
CDR3 protein: CASSFQGANEQYF
CDR3 DNA: TGTGCCAGCAGCTTTCAGGGGGCTAACGAGCAGTACTTC

J gene: TRBJ2-3
D gene: TRBD2
V gene: TRBV7-2
clone size: -
CDR3 protein: CASSLAGTSGGTTSTDTQYF
CDR3 DNA: TGTGCCAGCAGCTTAGCCGGGACTAGCGGGGGGACAACTAGCACAGATACGCAGTATTTT

J gene: TRBJ2-1
D gene: -
V gene: TRBV18
clone size: -
CDR3 protein: CASSPLGKGNEQFF
CDR3 DNA: TGTGCCAGCTCACCCCTCGGGAAAGGGAATGAGCAGTTCTTC

J gene: TRBJ2-7
D gene: -
V gene: TRBV2
clone size: -
CDR3 protein: CASSGGASSYEQYF
CDR3 DNA: TGTGCCAGCAGTGGTGGAGCGAGCTCCTACGAGCAGTACTTC

J gene: TRBJ1-1
D gene: -
V gene: TRBV2
clone size: -
CDR3 protein: CASSPGRIMNTEAFF
CDR3 DNA: TGTGCCAGCAGTCCCGGACGGATTATGAACACTGAAGCTTTCTTT

J gene: TRBJ1-1
D gene: -
V gene: TRBV4-1
clone size: -
CDR3 protein: CASSSLGGATNTEAFF
CDR3 DNA: TGCGCCAGCAGCTCTCTGGGGGGGGCAACGAACACTGAAGCTTTCTTT

J gene: TRBJ1-3
D gene: -
V gene: TRBV7-6
clone size: few
CDR3 protein: CASSPYGSGNTIYF
CDR3 DNA: TGTGCCAGCAGCCCCTACGGCTCTGGAAACACCATATATTTT

J gene: TRBJ1-1
D gene: -
V gene: TRBV7-2
clone size: few
CDR3 protein: CASSPGGRGRSTEAFF
CDR3 DNA: TGTGCCAGCAGCCCTGGGGGCCGGGGAAGGTCCACTGAAGCTTTCTTT

J gene: TRBJ1-1
D gene: -
V gene: TRBV28
clone size: few
CDR3 protein: CASTGRVRRAFF
CDR3 DNA: TGTGCCAGCACCGGCAGGGTCAGAAGAGCTTTCTTT

J gene: TRBJ1-6
D gene: -
V gene: TRBV9
clone size: -
CDR3 protein: CASSPGTASSPLHF
CDR3 DNA: TGTGCCAGCAGCCCTGGGACCGCGTCTTCACCCCTCCACTTT

J gene: TRBJ2-1
D gene: TRBD1
V gene: TRBV11-2
clone size: -
CDR3 protein: CASSLVPGTGMYNEQFF
CDR3 DNA: TGTGCCAGCAGCTTAGTTCCCGGGACAGGGATGTACAATGAGCAGTTCTTC

J gene: TRBJ1-1
D gene: TRBD1
V gene: TRBV10-3
clone size: many
CDR3 protein: CAISGSGTGGGEAFF
CDR3 DNA: TGTGCCATCAGTGGGTCCGGCACAGGGGGAGGTGAAGCTTTCTTT

J gene: TRBJ2-7
D gene: TRBD2
V gene: TRBV7-2
clone size: -
CDR3 protein: CASSSASGGGYEQYF
CDR3 DNA: TGTGCCAGCAGCTCCGCTAGCGGGGGAGGATACGAGCAGTACTTC

J gene: TRBJ1-6
D gene: TRBD1
V gene: TRBV7-8
clone size: many
CDR3 protein: CASSPDRVMNSPLHF
CDR3 DNA: TGTGCCAGCAGCCCGGACAGGGTAATGAATTCACCCCTCCACTTT

J gene: TRBJ1-1
D gene: TRBD1
V gene: TRBV12-3/TRBV12-4
clone size: few
CDR3 protein: CASSIRQGNSDTEAFF
CDR3 DNA: TGTGCCAGCAGTATAAGACAGGGTAATAGCGACACTGAAGCTTTCTTT

J gene: TRBJ2-3
D gene: -
V gene: TRBV12-3/TRBV12-4
clone size: many
CDR3 protein: CASSSRGTSTDTQYF
CDR3 DNA: TGTGCCAGCAGTTCACGGGGGACTAGCACAGATACGCAGTATTTT

J gene: TRBJ2-1
D gene: TRBD2
V gene: TRBV7-8
clone size: -
CDR3 protein: CASSLWTSGGAGEQFF
CDR3 DNA: TGTGCCAGCAGCTTATGGACTAGCGGGGGGGCGGGTGAGCAGTTCTTC

J gene: TRBJ1-2
D gene: -
V gene: TRBV4-1
clone size: few
CDR3 protein: CASSQITGFFYGYTF
CDR3 DNA: TGCGCCAGCAGCCAGATTACAGGCTTCTTCTATGGCTACACCTTC